This T cell receptor (beta chain) was obtained from a study of OX40 agonist ivuxolimab in advanced cancers. Autoimmune disease history or systemic immunosuppression meant exclusion. Baseline, cycle 4 day 1, and cycle 7 day 1 were the blood sampling points. Germline V gene lookup returns CDR1 SGDLS and CDR2 YYNGEE. The CDR3 length is 15 residues. With 4 bases clipped from V and 8 bases from J, the junction kept 13 bases outside the gene matches. Study-wide points: There were, on average, more expanded clones in CD8+ T cells than in CD4+. There were also nonresponders showing low normalized T-cell clonal expansion.

Assay: immunoSEQ multiplex PCR; the TCRdb copy retains only in-frame clones and omits some. Among around 84,000 clones listed, approximately 90% were seen once. Details on this clone: Its antigen is currently unknown.

The chain employs TRBV9 and TRBJ1-2, with TRBD1 matching 8 bases. Material: CD4+ or CD8+ T cells sorted from blood, obtained in a trial of the OX40 agonist ivuxolimab. The clonotype comes from an adult with an advanced solid tumor such as melanoma, head and neck, liver or kidney cancer. The CDR3 reads CASSYAGQGQSGYTF. The CDR3 coding sequence is TGTGCCAGCAGCTACGCCGGACAGGGACAGAGCGGCTACACCTTC. Based on the CDR3 plus reference TRBV9 and TRBJ1-2, the full variable domain is DSGVTQTPKHLITATGQRVTLRCSPRSGDLSVYWYQQSLDQGLQFLIQYYNGEERAKGNILERFSAQQFPDLHSELNLSSLELGDSALYFCASSYAGQGQSGYTFGSGTRLTVV.